This record covers a single T cell receptor (beta chain). Clones were sequenced by immunoSEQ multiplex PCR, and TCRdb holds only the in-frame ones, with some missing. The sample includes 220,000 or so clones, around 89% seen only once; the top ten take around 0.87%. The sample is drawn from a study of blood T cell repertoires in COVID-19. Looking at the study overall: The United States, Italy and Spain provided the acute and convalescent COVID-19 samples.

The CDR3 extends over 14 amino acids. The V gene's germline CDR1 is MNHNY and CDR2 SVGAGI (reference sequence). With 7 bases removed from V and 7 bases from J, the gap between germline ends came to 19 bases. The sequence came from a middle-aged man who had been exposed to COVID-19. The V call is TRBV6-6, the J call TRBJ1-1, with D unclear. Sequencing was carried out using PBMCs or T cells enriched from blood (not recorded which). CDR3 sequence: CASTQLKPGDEAFF. The CDR3 DNA reads as TGTGCCAGCACCCAGCTTAAGCCCGGAGATGAAGCTTTCTTT.